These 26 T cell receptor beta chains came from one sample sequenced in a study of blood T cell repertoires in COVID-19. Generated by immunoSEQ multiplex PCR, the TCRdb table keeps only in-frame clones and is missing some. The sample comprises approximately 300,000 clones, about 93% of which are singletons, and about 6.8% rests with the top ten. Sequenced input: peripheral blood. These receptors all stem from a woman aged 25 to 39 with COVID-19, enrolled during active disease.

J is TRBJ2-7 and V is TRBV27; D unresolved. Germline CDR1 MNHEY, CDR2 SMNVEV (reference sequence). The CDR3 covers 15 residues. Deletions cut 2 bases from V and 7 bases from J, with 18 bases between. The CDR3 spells CASSLTGARPEEQYF. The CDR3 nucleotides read TGTGCCAGCAGTTTAACGGGTGCCCGACCTGAGGAGCAGTACTTC.

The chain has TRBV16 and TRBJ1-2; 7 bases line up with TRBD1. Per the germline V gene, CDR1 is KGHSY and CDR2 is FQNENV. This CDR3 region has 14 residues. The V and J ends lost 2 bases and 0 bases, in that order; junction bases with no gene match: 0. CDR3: CASSQQGANYGYTF. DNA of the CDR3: TGTGCCAGCAGCCAACAGGGGGCTAACTATGGCTACACCTTC. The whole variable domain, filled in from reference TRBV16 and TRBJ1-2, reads GEEVAQTPKHLVRGEGQKAKLYCAPIKGHSYVFWYQQVLKNEFKFLISFQNENVFDETGMPKERFSAKCLPNSPCSLEIQATKLEDSAVYFCASSQQGANYGYTFGSGTRLTVV.

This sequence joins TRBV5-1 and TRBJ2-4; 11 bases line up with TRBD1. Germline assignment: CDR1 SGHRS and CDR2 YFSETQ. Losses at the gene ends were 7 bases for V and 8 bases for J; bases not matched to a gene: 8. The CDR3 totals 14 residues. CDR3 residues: CASGDRGRGDIQYF. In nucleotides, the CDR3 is TGCGCCAGCGGGGACAGGGGGAGAGGGGACATTCAGTACTTC.

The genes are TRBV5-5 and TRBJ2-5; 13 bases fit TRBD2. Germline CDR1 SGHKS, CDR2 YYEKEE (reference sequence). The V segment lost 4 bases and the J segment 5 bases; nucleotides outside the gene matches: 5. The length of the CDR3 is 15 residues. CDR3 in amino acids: CASSAGLAGVETQYF. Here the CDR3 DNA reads TGTGCCAGCAGCGCTGGACTAGCGGGAGTGGAGACCCAGTACTTC.

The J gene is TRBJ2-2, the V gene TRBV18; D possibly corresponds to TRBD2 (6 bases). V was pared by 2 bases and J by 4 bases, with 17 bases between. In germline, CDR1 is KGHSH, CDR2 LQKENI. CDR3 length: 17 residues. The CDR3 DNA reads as TGTGCCAGCTCACCATTAACTAGCCTGGGTAGCACCGGGGAGCTGTTTTTT. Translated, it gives CASSPLTSLGSTGELFF.

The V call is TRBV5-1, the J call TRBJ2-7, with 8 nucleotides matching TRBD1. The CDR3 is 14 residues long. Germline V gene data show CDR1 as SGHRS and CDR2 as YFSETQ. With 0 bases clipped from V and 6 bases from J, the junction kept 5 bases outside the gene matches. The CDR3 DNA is TGCGCCAGCAGCTTGGCCCTGACAGGGGTCGAGCAGTACTTC. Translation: CASSLALTGVEQYF.

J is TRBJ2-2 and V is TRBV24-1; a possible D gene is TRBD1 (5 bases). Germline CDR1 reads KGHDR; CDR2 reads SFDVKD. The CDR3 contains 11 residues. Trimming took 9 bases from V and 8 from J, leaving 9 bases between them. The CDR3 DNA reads TGTGCCACCGGCAGGGCTGGGGAGCTGTTTTTT. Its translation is CATGRAGELFF.

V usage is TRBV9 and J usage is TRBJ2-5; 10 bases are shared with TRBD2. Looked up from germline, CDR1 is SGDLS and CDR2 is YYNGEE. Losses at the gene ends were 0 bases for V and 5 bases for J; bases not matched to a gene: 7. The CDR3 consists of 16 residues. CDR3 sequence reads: CASSVASGRAAETQYF. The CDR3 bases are TGTGCCAGCAGCGTAGCGAGCGGGAGGGCCGCGGAGACCCAGTACTTC.

CDR3 nucleotides: TGCGCCAGCAGCTTGGGACAGGGGGCGCGCACCGGGGAGCTGTTTTTT. It is translated as CASSLGQGARTGELFF. V and J are TRBV5-1 and TRBJ2-2; TRBD1 agrees at 10 bases. The ends lost 0 bases at V and 4 bases at J; junction bases unmatched: 3. Germline V gene data show CDR1 as SGHRS and CDR2 as YFSETQ. The CDR3 is 16 amino acids.

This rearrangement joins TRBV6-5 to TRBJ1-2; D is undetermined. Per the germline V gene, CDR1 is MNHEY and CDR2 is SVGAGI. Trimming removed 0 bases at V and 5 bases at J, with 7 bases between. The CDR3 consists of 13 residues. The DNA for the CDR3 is TGTGCCAGCAGTTACTCAAACTGGTATGGCTACACCTTC. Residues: CASSYSNWYGYTF.

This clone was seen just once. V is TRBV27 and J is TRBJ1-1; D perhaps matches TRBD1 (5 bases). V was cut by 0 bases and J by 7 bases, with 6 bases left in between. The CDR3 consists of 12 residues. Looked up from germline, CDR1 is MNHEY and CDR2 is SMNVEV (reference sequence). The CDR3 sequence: CASSLSGGEAFF. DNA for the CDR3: TGTGCCAGCAGTTTATCGGGGGGTGAAGCTTTCTTT.

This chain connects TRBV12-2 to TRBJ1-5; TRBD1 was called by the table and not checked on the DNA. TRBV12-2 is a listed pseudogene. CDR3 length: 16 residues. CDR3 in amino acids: CASRGSDRDSNQPQHF. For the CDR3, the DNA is TGTGCAAGTCGCGGATCGGACAGAGATAGCAATCAGCCCCAGCATTTT.

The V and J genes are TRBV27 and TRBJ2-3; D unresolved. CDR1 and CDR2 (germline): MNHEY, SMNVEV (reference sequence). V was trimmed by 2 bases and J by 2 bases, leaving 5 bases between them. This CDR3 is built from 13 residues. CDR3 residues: CASSLGNTDTQYF. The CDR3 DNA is TGTGCCAGCAGTTTAGGCAACACAGATACGCAGTATTTT.

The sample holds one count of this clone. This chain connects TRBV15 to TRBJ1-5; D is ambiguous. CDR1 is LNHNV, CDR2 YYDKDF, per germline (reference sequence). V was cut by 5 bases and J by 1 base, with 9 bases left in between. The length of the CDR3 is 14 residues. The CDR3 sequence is CATSERFSNQPQHF. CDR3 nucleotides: TGTGCCACCAGCGAGAGGTTCAGCAATCAGCCCCAGCATTTT.

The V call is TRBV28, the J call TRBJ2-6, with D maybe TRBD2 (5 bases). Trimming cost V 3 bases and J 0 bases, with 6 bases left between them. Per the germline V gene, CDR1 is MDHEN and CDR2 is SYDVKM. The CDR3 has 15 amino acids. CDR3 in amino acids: CASSFRGSGANVLTF. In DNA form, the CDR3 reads TGTGCCAGCAGTTTTCGGGGCTCTGGGGCCAACGTCCTGACTTTC.

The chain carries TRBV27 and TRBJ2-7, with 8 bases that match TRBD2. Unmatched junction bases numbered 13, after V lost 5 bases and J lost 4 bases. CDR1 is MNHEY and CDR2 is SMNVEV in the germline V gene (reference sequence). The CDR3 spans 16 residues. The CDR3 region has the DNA TGTGCCAGCAGTACTGGGCCGGGACTAGTTCGTTACGAGCAGTACTTC. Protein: CASSTGPGLVRYEQYF.

CDR3 loop: CASSQVGGNSYEQYF. In DNA form, the CDR3 reads TGTGCCAGCAGCCAGGTCGGCGGGAACTCCTACGAGCAGTACTTC. The V gene is TRBV7-2, the J gene TRBJ2-7; weak D call: TRBD2 (6 bases). V dropped 5 bases and J dropped 0 bases, with 14 bases sitting between them. There are 15 residues in the CDR3. Germline CDR1 and CDR2: SGHTA and FQGNSA.

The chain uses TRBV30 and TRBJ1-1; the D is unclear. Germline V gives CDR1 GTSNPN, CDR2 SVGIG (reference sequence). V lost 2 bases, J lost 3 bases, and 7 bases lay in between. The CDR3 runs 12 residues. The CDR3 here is CAWSPSDTEAFF. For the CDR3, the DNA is TGTGCCTGGAGTCCGTCCGACACTGAAGCTTTCTTT.

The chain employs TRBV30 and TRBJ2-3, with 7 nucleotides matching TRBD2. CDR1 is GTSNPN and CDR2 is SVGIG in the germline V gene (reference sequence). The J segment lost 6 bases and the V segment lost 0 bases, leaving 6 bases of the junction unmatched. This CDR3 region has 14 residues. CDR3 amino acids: CAWSVGRSADTQYF. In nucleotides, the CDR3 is TGTGCCTGGAGTGTCGGGAGGAGTGCGGATACGCAGTATTTT.

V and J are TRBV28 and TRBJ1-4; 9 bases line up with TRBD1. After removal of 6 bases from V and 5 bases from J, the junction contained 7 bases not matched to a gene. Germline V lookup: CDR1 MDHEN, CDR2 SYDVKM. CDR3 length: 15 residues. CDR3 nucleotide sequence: TGTGCCAGCAGGAACACAGGGGGCGTGAATGAAAAACTGTTTTTT. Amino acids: CASRNTGGVNEKLFF.

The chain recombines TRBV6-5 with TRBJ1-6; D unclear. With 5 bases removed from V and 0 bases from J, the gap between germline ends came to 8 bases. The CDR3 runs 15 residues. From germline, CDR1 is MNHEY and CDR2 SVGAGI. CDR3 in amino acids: CASSLFSSYNSPLHF. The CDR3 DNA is TGTGCCAGCAGTCTCTTTAGCTCCTATAATTCACCCCTCCACTTT.

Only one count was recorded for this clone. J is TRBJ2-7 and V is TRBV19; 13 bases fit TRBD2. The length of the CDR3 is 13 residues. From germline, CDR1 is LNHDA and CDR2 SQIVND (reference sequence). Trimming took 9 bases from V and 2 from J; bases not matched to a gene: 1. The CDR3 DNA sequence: TGTGCCAGAGGACTAGCGGGAGCCTACGAGCAGTACTTC. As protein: CARGLAGAYEQYF.

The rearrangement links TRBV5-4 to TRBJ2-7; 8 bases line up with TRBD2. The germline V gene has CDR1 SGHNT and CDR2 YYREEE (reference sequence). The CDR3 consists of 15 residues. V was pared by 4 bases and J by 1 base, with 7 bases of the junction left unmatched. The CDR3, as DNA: TGTGCCAGCAGCGGCGGGGCTAGCGGGTCCTACGAGCAGTACTTC. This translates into CASSGGASGSYEQYF.

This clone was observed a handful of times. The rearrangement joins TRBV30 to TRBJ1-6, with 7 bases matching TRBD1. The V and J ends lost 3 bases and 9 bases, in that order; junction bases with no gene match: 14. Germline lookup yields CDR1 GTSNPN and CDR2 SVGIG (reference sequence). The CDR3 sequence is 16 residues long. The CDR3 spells CAWSEPQGRFSSPLHF. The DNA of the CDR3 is TGTGCCTGGAGCGAACCACAGGGGCGGTTCAGTTCACCCCTCCACTTT.

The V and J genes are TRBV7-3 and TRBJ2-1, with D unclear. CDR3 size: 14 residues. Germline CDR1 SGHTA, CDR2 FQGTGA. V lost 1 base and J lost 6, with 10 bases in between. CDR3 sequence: CASSLKAVGNEQFF. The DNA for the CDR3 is TGTGCCAGCAGCTTAAAGGCGGTTGGCAATGAGCAGTTCTTC.

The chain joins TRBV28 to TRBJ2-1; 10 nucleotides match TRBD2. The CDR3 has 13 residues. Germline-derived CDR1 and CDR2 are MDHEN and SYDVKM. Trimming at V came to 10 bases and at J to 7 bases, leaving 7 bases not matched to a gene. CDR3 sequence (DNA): TGTGCCACCGTAGCGGGAGGATTTAATGAGCAGTTCTTC. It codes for CATVAGGFNEQFF.